This paragraph covers one T cell receptor beta chain sequence. This sample stems from a study of blood T cell repertoires in COVID-19. As for the study in general: Sites in the United States, Italy and Spain provided acute and convalescent COVID-19 samples.

Participant reports of clinical history set cohort assignment. The CDR3 contains 13 residues. The ends lost 7 bases at V and 9 bases at J; junction bases unmatched: 8. Sequencing was performed with immunoSEQ multiplex PCR; in TCRdb, only in-frame clones are kept and a portion is missing. The table lists 200,000 to 250,000 clones, 70% to 90% of them singletons, with 11% in the top ten. The clonotype originates from a young man who had recovered from COVID-19. The sequencing sample was made of PBMCs or T cells enriched from blood (not recorded which). The rearrangement links TRBV12-3 or TRBV12-4 to TRBJ2-1; 8 bases agree with TRBD2. CDR3 nucleotide sequence: TGTGCCAGCAAGGAGCGGGAGATCGGTGAGCAGTTCTTC. This gives the protein CASKEREIGEQFF.